Listed below are T cell receptor beta chains from one sample, sequenced in a study of shared clonotypes between healthy human individuals. Clones were read by immunoSEQ multiplex PCR, and TCRdb kept only the in-frame ones, dropping some. There are about 1.5 million clones in the sample; approximately 98% occur only once, and roughly 0.4% lies in the top ten. Sequencing was performed on naive CD4+ T cells sorted from blood. The receptors were sampled from a man between 25 and 39 years old in good health. Both conserved end residues are part of each CDR3. D genes are given only for firm matches. Size is omitted from some rows. Given values are once, few, many or a class for expanded clones.

>.|TRBV5-1|TRBJ1-1|.
CASTIYAPGDTEAFF
TGCGCCAGCACGATCTACGCCCCAGGGGACACTGAAGCCTTCTTT
>.|TRBV5-6|TRBJ2-1|.
CASSLEPFGSGNEQFF
TGTGCCAGCAGCTTGGAACCGTTCGGGAGTGGTAATGAGCAGTTCTTC
>.|TRBV2|TRBJ2-7|.
CASRGIGRPYEQYF
TGTGCCAGCAGGGGGATAGGCAGACCCTACGAGCAGTACTTC
>.|TRBV15|TRBJ2-7|TRBD1
CATSRVGTGDDEQYF
TGTGCCACCAGCAGAGTCGGGACAGGGGACGACGAGCAGTACTTC
>.|TRBV5-4|TRBJ1-4|.
CASSLGGKLFF
TGTGCCAGCAGCTTAGGGGGAAAACTGTTTTTT
>.|TRBV28|TRBJ2-1|TRBD2
CASHTGTRVNEQFF
TGTGCCAGCCACACCGGGACTAGGGTAAATGAGCAGTTCTTC
>.|TRBV28|TRBJ2-3|.
CASTQFPRDTQYF
TGTGCCAGCACCCAATTCCCTCGGGATACGCAGTATTTT
>.|TRBV18|TRBJ1-1|.
CASSPTGTDTEAFF
TGTGCCAGCTCGCCTACAGGGACGGACACTGAAGCTTTCTTT
>.|TRBV6-6|TRBJ2-7|TRBD1
CASSGTGGYEQYF
TGTGCCAGCTCCGGGACAGGGGGCTACGAGCAGTACTTC
>.|TRBV7-8|TRBJ2-7|.
CASSPYKIYEQYF
TGTGCCAGCAGCCCGTACAAGATCTACGAGCAGTACTTC
>once|TRBV30|TRBJ2-7|TRBD2
CAWGSGRAAYEQYF
TGTGCCTGGGGTAGCGGGAGGGCAGCCTACGAGCAGTACTTC
>.|TRBV2|TRBJ1-2|.
CASSRLRGQNGYTF
TGTGCCAGCAGCCGCCTCCGGGGACAAAATGGCTACACCTTC
>.|TRBV11-2|TRBJ2-2|.
CASSSTGHTGELFF
TGTGCCAGCAGCTCTACAGGGCACACCGGGGAGCTGTTTTTT
>.|TRBV2|TRBJ1-2|.
CASSFLKQQGGYGYTF
TGTGCCAGCAGTTTCCTAAAACAACAGGGAGGCTATGGCTACACCTTC
>.|TRBV9|TRBJ1-1|.
CASSVTRNTEAFF
TGTGCCAGCAGCGTAACACGGAACACTGAAGCTTTCTTT
>.|TRBV9|TRBJ2-1|.
CASSVAGASYNEQFF
TGTGCCAGCAGCGTAGCGGGGGCCTCCTACAATGAGCAGTTCTTC
>.|TRBV28|TRBJ2-7|TRBD2
CASSRLAFYEQYF
TGTGCCAGCAGTAGACTAGCGTTCTACGAGCAGTACTTC
>once|TRBV5-1|TRBJ2-3|.
CASSSSTGSDTQYF
TGCGCCAGCAGCTCATCAACAGGATCAGATACGCAGTATTTT
>.|TRBV11-2|TRBJ1-2|TRBD1
CASTFQGAVDYGYTF
TGTGCCAGCACCTTCCAGGGGGCGGTCGACTATGGCTACACCTTC
>.|TRBV7-2|TRBJ2-3|.
CASSFPAKAQYF
TGTGCCAGCAGCTTTCCGGCCAAGGCGCAGTATTTT
>.|TRBV30|TRBJ1-5|.
CAWSAGDNQPQHF
TGTGCCTGGAGTGCAGGGGACAATCAGCCCCAGCATTTT
>.|TRBV5-6|TRBJ2-5|.
CASGGQNQETQYF
TGTGCCAGCGGTGGACAGAATCAAGAGACCCAGTACTTC
>once|TRBV30|TRBJ1-5|.
CAWSRRARNQPQHF
TGTGCCTGGAGTAGGAGGGCGCGCAATCAGCCCCAGCATTTT
>once|TRBV18|TRBJ2-7|.
CASSPGQVDTGEQYF
TGTGCCAGCTCACCAGGGCAGGTGGATACTGGCGAGCAGTACTTC
>.|TRBV14|TRBJ1-1|.
CASSQRTGGGTEAFF
TGTGCCAGCAGCCAGAGGACGGGGGGTGGCACTGAAGCTTTCTTT
>once|TRBV27|TRBJ2-3|.
CASSLSGRSTDTQYF
TGTGCCAGCAGTTTATCGGGTAGAAGCACAGATACGCAGTATTTT
>.|TRBV19|TRBJ2-7|.
CASSIGRTDEQYF
TGTGCCAGTAGTATTGGTAGGACTGACGAGCAGTACTTC
>.|TRBV7-9|TRBJ2-6|.
CASSLAANYGTSGANVLTF
TGTGCCAGCAGCTTAGCCGCGAATTATGGGACATCCGGGGCCAACGTCCTGACTTTC
>.|TRBV5-4|TRBJ1-4|TRBD1
CASSLAGGGEKLFF
TGTGCCAGCAGCTTGGCAGGGGGCGGTGAAAAACTGTTTTTT
>.|TRBV28|TRBJ1-1|.
CASRRDGTNTEAFF
TGTGCCAGCAGACGGGACGGGACAAACACTGAAGCTTTCTTT
>.|TRBV5-4|TRBJ1-1|.
CASSLWGGTEAFF
TGTGCCAGCAGCCTCTGGGGTGGCACTGAAGCTTTCTTT